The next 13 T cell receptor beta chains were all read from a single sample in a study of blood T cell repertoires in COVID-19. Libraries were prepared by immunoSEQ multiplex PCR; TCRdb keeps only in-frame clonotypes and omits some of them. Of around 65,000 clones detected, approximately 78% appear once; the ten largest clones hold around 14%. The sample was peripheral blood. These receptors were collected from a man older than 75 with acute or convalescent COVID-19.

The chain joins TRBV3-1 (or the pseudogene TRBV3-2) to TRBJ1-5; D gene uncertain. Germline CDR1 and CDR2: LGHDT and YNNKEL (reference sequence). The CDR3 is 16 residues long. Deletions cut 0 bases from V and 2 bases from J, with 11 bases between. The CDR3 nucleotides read TGTGCCAGCAGCCAAGATCTGCAGGCTGGCAATCAGCCCCAGCATTTT. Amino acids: CASSQDLQAGNQPQHF.

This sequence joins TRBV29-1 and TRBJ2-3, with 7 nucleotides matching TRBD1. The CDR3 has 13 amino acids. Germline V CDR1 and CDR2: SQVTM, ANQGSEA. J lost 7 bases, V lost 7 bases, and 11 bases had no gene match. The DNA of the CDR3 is TGCAGCGCCGAAGTAGGGGGCAAGAATACGCAGTATTTT. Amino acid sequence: CSAEVGGKNTQYF.

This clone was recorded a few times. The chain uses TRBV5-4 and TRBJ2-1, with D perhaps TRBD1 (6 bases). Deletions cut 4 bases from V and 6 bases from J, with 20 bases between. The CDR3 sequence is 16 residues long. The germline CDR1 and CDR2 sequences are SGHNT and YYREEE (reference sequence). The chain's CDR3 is CASSVGIQGGRNEQFF. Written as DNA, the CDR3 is TGTGCCAGCAGCGTCGGGATACAGGGTGGGCGCAATGAGCAGTTCTTC. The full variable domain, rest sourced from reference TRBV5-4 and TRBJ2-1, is ETGVTQSPTHLIKTRGQQVTLRCSSQSGHNTVSWYQQALGQGPQFIFQYYREEENGRGNFPPRFSGLQFPNYSSELNVNALELDDSALYLCASSVGIQGGRNEQFFGPGTRLTVL.

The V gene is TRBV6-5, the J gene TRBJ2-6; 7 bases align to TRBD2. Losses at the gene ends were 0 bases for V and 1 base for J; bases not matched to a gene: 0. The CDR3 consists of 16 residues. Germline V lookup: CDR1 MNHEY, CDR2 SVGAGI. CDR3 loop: CASSYSGGSGANVLTF. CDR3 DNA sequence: TGTGCCAGCAGTTACTCGGGGGGGTCTGGGGCCAACGTCCTGACTTTC.

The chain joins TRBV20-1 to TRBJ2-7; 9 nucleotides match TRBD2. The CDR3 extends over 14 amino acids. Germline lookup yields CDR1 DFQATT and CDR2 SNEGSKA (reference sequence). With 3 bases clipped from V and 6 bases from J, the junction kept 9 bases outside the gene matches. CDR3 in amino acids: CSASISGSYGEQYF. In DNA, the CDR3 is TGCAGTGCTAGTATTAGCGGGAGTTATGGCGAGCAGTACTTC.

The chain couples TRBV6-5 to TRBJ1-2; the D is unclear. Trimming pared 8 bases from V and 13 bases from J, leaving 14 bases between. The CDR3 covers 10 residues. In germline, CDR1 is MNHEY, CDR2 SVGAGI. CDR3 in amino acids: CASGRVVGTF. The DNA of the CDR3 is TGTGCCAGCGGGCGGGTCGTCGGCACCTTC.

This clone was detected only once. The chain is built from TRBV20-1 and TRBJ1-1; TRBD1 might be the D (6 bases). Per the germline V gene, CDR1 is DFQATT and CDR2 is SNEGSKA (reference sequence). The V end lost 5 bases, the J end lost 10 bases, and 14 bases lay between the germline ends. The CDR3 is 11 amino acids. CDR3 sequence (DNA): TGCAGTGCTCCAGGGGAGATCGGAGCTTTCTTT. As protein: CSAPGEIGAFF.

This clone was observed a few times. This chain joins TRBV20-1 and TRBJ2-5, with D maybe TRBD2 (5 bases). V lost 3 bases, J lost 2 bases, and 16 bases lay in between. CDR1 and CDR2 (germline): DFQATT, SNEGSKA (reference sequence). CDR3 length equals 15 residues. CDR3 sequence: CSASPSRGLQETQYF. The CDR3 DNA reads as TGCAGTGCTAGTCCATCGCGAGGGCTACAAGAGACCCAGTACTTC.

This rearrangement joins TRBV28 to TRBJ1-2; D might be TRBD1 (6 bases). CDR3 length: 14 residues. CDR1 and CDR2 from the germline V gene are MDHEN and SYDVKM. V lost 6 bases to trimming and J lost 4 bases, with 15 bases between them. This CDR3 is CASSRTATFYGYTF. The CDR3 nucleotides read TGTGCCAGCAGCAGGACAGCCACTTTCTATGGCTACACCTTC.

The CDR3 here is CASSLDISTNEKLFF. DNA for the CDR3: TGTGCCAGCAGCTTGGACATCTCAACTAATGAAAAACTGTTTTTT. This chain uses TRBV5-5 with TRBJ1-4; D remains unclear. The germline gives CDR1 SGHKS, CDR2 YYEKEE (reference sequence). Trimming left V 0 bases short and J 0 bases short, with 6 bases between. The CDR3 covers 15 residues.

The CDR3: CASSQEAKNTDTQYF. CDR3 coding DNA: TGCGCCAGCAGCCAAGAGGCAAAAAACACAGATACGCAGTATTTT. V usage is TRBV4-3 and J usage is TRBJ2-3; D not resolved. The CDR3 runs to 15 residues. V was clipped by 0 bases and J by 2 bases, with 9 bases between them. The germline V gene has CDR1 LGHNA and CDR2 YSLEER.

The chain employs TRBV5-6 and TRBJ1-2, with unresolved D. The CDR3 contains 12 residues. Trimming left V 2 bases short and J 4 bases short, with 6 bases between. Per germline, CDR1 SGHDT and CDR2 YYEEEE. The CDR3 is CASSFGSYGYTF. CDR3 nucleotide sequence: TGTGCCAGCAGCTTCGGGTCCTATGGCTACACCTTC.

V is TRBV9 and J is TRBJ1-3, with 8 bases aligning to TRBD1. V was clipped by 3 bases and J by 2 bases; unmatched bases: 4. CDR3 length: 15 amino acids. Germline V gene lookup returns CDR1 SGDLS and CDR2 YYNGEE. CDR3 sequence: CASSGLQGAGNTIYF. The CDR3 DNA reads TGTGCCAGCAGCGGCCTACAGGGGGCTGGAAACACCATATATTTT.